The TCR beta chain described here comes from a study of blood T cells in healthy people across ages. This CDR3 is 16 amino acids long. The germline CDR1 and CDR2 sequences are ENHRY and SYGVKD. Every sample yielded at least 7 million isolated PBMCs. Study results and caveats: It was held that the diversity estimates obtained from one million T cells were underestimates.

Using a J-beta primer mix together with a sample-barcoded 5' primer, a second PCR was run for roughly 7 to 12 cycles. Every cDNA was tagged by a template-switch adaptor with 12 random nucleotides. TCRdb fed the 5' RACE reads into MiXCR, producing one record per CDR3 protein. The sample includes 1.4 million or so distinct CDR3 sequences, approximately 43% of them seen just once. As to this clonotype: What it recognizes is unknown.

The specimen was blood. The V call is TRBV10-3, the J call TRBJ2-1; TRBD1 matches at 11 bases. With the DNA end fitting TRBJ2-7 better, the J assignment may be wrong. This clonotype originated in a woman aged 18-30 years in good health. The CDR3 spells CAIKGGQGASYNEQYF. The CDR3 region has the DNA TGTGCCATCAAAGGAGGACAGGGGGCTTCCTACAATGAGCAGTACTTC.